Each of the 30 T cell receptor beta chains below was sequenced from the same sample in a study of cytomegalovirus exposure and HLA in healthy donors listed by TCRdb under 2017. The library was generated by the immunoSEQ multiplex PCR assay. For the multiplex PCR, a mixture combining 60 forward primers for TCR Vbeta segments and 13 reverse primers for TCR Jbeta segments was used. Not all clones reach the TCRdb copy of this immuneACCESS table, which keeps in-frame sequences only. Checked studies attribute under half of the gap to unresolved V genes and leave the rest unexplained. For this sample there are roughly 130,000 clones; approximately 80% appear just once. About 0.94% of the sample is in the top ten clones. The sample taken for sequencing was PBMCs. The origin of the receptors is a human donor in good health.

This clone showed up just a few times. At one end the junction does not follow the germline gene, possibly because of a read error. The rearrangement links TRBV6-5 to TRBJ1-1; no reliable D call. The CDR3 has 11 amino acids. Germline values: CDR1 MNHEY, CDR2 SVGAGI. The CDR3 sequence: CASSTQYRNFF. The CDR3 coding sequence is TGTGCCAGCAGCACACAGTATCGGAATTTTTTT.

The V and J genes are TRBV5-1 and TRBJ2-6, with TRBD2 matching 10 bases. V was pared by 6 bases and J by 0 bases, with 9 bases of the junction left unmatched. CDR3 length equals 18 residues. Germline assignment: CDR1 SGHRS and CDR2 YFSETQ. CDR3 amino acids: CASTLFPSGGSGANVLTF. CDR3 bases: TGCGCCAGCACACTTTTTCCTAGCGGGGGCTCTGGGGCCAACGTCCTGACTTTC.

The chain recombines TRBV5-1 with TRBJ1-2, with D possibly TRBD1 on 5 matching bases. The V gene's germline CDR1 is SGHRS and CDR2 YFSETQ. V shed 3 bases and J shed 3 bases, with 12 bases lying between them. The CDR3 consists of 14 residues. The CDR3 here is CASSSGGGDYGYTF. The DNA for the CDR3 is TGCGCCAGCAGCTCCGGCGGGGGGGACTATGGCTACACCTTC. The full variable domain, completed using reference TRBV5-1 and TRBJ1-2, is KAGVTQTPRYLIKTRGQQVTLSCSPISGHRSVSWYQQTPGQGLQFLFEYFSETQRNKGNFPGRFSGRQFSNSRSEMNVSTLELGDSALYLCASSSGGGDYGYTFGSGTRLTVV.

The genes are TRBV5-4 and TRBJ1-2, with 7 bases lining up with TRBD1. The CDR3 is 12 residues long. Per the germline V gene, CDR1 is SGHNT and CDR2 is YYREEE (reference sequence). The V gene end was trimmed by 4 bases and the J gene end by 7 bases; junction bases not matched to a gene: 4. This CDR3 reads CASSATGAGYTF. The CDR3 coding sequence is TGTGCCAGCAGCGCCACAGGGGCTGGCTACACCTTC.

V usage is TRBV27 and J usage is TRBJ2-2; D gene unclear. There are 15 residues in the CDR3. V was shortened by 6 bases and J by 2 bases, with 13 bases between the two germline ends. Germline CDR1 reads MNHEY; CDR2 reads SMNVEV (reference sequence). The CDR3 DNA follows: TGTGCCAGCAGCTTGTCCGTGGCTAACACCGGGGAGCTGTTTTTT. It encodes CASSLSVANTGELFF.

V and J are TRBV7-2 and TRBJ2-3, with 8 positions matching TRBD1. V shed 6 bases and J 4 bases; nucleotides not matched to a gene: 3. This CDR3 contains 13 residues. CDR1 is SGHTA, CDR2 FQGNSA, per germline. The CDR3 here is CASSWTGSDTQYF. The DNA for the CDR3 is TGTGCCAGCAGTTGGACAGGGTCAGATACGCAGTATTTT.

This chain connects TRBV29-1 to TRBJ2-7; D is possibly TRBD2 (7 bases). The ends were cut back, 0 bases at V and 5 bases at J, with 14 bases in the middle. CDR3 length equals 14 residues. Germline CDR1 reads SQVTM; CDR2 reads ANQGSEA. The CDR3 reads CSVEDRGGGDEQYF. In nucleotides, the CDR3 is TGCAGCGTTGAAGATCGCGGGGGCGGGGACGAGCAGTACTTC.

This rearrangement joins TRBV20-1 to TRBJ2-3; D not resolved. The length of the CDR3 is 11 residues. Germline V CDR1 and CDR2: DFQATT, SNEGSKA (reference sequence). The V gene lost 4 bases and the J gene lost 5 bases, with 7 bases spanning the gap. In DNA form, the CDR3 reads TGCAGTGCTACCATTAGAGATACGCAGTATTTT. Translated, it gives CSATIRDTQYF.

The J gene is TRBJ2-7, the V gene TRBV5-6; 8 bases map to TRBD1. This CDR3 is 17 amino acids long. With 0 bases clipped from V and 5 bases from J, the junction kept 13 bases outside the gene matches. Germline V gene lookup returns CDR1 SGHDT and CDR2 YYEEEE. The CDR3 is CASSLEGGDRRWDEQYF. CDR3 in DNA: TGTGCCAGCAGCTTGGAAGGTGGGGACAGGAGGTGGGACGAGCAGTACTTC.

The CDR3: CASSLSRGTFF. The CDR3 DNA is TGTGCCAGCAGCTTGTCTCGTGGGACATTCTTT. The chain links TRBV5-5 to TRBJ1-1, with a possible D match to TRBD1 (6 bases). Between the trimmed V and J ends, which lost 1 base and 14 bases, there was a span of 12 bases. This CDR3 is 11 amino acids long. Germline assignment: CDR1 SGHKS and CDR2 YYEKEE (reference sequence).

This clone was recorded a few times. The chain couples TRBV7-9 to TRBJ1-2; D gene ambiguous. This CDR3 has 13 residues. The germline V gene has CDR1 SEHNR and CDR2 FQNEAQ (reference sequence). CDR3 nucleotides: TGTGCAACCAGTTTCGACAATATGCATGGCTACACCTTC. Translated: CATSFDNMHGYTF.

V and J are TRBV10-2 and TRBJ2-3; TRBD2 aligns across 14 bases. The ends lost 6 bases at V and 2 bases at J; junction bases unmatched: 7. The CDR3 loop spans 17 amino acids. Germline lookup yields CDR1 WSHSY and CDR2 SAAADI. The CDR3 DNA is TGCGCCAGCAGCGAGACTAGCGGGGGGGGATACACAGATACGCAGTATTTT. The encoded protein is CASSETSGGGYTDTQYF.

The CDR3 here is CASSLRKGASPEKLFF. CDR3 nucleotides: TGTGCCAGCAGCCTCCGAAAAGGGGCCTCACCGGAAAAACTGTTTTTT. The chain is built from TRBV14 and TRBJ1-4; weak D call: TRBD1 (5 bases). The CDR3 has 16 amino acids. Germline V lookup: CDR1 SGHDN, CDR2 FVKESK. V lost 4 bases, J lost 8 bases, and 20 bases lay in between.

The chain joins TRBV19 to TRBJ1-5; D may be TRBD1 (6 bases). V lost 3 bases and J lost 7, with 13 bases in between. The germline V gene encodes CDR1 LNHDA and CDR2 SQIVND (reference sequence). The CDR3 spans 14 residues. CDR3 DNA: TGTGCCAGTAGTATGGCGGGTAGGGGGCAGCCCCAGCATTTT. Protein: CASSMAGRGQPQHF.

The CDR3 protein is CASSVDRGPTYEQYF. In DNA, the CDR3 is TGTGCCAGCAGCGTAGACAGGGGCCCAACCTACGAGCAGTACTTC. The V call is TRBV9, the J call TRBJ2-7, with 7 bases fitting TRBD1. There are 15 residues in the CDR3. The V segment lost 0 bases and the J segment 2 bases; nucleotides outside the gene matches: 5. CDR1 is SGDLS and CDR2 is YYNGEE in the germline V gene. The full variable domain, in which reference TRBV9 and TRBJ2-7 provide the parts outside the CDR3, is DSGVTQTPKHLITATGQRVTLRCSPRSGDLSVYWYQQSLDQGLQFLIQYYNGEERAKGNILERFSAQQFPDLHSELNLSSLELGDSALYFCASSVDRGPTYEQYFGPGTRLTVT.

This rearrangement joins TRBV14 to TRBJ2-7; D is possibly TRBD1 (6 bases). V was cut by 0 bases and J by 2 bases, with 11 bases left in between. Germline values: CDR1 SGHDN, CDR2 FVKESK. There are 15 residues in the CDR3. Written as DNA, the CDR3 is TGTGCCAGCAGCCAAGATCGGCGGACAGCCTACGAGCAGTACTTC. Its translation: CASSQDRRTAYEQYF.

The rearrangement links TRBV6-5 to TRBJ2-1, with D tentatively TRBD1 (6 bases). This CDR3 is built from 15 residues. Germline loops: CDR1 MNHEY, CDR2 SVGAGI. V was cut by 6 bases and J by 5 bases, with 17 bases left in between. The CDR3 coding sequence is TGTGCCAGCAGGGCCTCGGACAGCTATAACAATGAGCAGTTCTTC. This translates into CASRASDSYNNEQFF.

In nucleotides, the CDR3 is TGCGCCAGCAGCCTAGGGAACAGGGGAGGCACCGGGGAGCTGTTTTTT. Its protein is CASSLGNRGGTGELFF. The chain couples TRBV5-1 to TRBJ2-2, with D perhaps TRBD1 (7 bases). Germline V gene lookup returns CDR1 SGHRS and CDR2 YFSETQ. This CDR3 contains 16 residues. The V and J ends lost 4 bases and 4 bases respectively, with 17 bases between them.

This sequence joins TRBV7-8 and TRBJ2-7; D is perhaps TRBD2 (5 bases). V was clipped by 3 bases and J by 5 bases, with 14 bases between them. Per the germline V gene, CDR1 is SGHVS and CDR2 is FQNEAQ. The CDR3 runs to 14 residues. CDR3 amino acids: CASSFDLRGNEQYF. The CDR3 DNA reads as TGTGCCAGCAGCTTTGATCTCCGGGGAAACGAGCAGTACTTC.

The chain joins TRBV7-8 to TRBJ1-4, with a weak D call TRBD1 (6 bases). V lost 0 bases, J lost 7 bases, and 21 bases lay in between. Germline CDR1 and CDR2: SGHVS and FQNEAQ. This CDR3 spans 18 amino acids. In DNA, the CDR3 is TGTGCCAGCAGCTTAGCGGGGCTACAGGGTTTGGGAAGTGAAAAACTGTTTTTT. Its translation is CASSLAGLQGLGSEKLFF.

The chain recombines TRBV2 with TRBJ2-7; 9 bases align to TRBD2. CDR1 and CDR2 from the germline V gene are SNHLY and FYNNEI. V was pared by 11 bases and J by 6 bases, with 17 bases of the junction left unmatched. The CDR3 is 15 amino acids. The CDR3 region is CAGTKRGGRAGEQYF. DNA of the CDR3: TGTGCCGGGACTAAAAGGGGCGGGAGGGCTGGCGAGCAGTACTTC.

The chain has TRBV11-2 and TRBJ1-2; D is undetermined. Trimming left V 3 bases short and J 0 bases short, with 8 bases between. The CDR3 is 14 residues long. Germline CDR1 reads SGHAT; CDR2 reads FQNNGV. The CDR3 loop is CASSLDGANYGYTF. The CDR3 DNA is TGTGCCAGCAGCTTGGATGGAGCTAACTATGGCTACACCTTC.

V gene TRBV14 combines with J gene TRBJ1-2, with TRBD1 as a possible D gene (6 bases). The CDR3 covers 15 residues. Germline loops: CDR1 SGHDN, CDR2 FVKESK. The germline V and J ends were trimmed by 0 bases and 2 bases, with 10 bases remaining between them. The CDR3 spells CASSQDTGRNYGYTF. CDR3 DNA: TGTGCCAGCAGCCAAGATACAGGGAGAAACTATGGCTACACCTTC.

The CDR3 loop is CASSDDRGNYGYTF. The CDR3, as DNA: TGTGCCAGCAGCGACGACAGGGGGAACTATGGCTACACCTTC. The chain recombines TRBV6-1 with TRBJ1-2; 9 bases are shared with TRBD1. The CDR3 extends over 14 amino acids. Germline CDR1 is MNHNS and CDR2 is SASEGT. V gave up 6 bases and J gave up 2 bases; unmatched junction bases: 4.

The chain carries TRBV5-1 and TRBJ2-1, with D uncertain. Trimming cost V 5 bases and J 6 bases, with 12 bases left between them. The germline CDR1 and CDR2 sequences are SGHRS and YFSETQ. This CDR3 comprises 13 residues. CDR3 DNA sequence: TGCGCCAGCAGTCAGTTCACGGGCAATGAGCAGTTCTTC. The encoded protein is CASSQFTGNEQFF. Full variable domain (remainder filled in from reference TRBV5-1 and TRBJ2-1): KAGVTQTPRYLIKTRGQQVTLSCSPISGHRSVSWYQQTPGQGLQFLFEYFSETQRNKGNFPGRFSGRQFSNSRSEMNVSTLELGDSALYLCASSQFTGNEQFFGPGTRLTVL.

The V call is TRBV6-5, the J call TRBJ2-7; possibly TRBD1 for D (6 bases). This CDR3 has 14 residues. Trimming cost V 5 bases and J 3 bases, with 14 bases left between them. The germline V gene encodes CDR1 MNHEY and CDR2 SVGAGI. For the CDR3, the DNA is TGTGCCAGCAGTCTTTTCCGGGACAACTACGAGCAGTACTTC. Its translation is CASSLFRDNYEQYF.

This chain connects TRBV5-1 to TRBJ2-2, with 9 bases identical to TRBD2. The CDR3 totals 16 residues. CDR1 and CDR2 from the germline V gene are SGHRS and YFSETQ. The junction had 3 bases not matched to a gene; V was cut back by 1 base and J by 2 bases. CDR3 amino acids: CASSLRLAGNTGELFF. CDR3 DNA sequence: TGCGCCAGCAGCTTGCGTCTAGCGGGAAACACCGGGGAGCTGTTTTTT.

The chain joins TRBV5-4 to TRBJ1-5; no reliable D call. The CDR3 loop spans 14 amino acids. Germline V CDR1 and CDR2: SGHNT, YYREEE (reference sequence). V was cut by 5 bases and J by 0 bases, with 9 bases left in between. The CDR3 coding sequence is TGTGCCAGCAGTGAAGCTTATAGCAATCAGCCCCAGCATTTT. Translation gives CASSEAYSNQPQHF.

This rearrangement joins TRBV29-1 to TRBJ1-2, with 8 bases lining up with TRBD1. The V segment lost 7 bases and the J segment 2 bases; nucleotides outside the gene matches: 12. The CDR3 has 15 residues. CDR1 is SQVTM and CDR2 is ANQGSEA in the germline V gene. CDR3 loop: CSDEALGQENYGYTF. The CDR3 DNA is TGCAGCGACGAAGCCTTGGGACAGGAGAACTATGGCTACACCTTC.

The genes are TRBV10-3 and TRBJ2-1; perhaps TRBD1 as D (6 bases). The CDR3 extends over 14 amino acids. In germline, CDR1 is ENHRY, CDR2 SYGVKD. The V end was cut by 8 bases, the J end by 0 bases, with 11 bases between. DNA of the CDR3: TGTGCCATCGGCCGGGACAACTCCTACAATGAGCAGTTCTTC. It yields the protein CAIGRDNSYNEQFF.